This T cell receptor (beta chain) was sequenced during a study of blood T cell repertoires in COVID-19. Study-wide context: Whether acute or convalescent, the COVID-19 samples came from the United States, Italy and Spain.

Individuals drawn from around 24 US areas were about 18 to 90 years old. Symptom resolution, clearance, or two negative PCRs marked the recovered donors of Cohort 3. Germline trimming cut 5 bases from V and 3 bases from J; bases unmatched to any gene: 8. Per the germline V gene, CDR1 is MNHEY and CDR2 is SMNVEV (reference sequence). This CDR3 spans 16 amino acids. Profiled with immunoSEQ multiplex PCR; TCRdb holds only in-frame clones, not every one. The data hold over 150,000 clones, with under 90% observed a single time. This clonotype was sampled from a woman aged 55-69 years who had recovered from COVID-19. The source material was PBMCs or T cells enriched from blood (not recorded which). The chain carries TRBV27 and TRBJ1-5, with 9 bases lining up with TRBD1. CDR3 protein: CASSPLDRGANQPQHF. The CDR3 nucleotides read TGTGCCAGCAGTCCTCTAGACAGGGGGGCCAATCAGCCCCAGCATTTT.